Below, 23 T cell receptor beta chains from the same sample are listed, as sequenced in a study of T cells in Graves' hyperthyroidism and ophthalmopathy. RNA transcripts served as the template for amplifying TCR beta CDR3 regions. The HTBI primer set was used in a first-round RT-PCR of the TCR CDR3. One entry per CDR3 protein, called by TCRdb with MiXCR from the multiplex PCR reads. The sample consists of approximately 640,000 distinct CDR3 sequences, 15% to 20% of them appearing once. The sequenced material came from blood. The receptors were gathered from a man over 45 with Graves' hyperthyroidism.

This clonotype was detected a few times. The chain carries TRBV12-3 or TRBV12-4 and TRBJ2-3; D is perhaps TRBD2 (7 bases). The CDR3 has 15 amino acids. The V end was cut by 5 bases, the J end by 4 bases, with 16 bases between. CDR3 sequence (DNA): TGTGCCAGCAGTGGGGGGGGCGGGTTCTCAGATACGCAGTATTTT. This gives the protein CASSGGGGFSDTQYF.

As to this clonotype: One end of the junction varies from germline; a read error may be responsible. The chain's CDR3 is CASRPQTGEALF. CDR3 in DNA: TGTGCCAGCAGACCACAGACAGGGGAAGCTCTCTTT. The chain is built from TRBV7-2 and TRBJ1-1; 8 bases match TRBD1. This CDR3 is 12 amino acids long. Germline CDR1 is SGHTA and CDR2 is FQGNSA. The complete variable domain, with remaining parts taken from reference TRBV7-2 and TRBJ1-1, reads GAGVSQSPSNKVTEKGKDVELRCDPISGHTALYWYRQSLGQGLEFLIYFQGNSAPDKSGLPSDRFSAERTGGSVSTLTIQRTQQEDSAVYLCASRPQTGEALFGQGTRLTVV.

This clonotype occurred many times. CDR3 protein: CASSPIAGELFF. DNA for the CDR3: TGTGCCAGCAGCCCAATCGCCGGGGAGCTGTTTTTT. The chain links TRBV11-2 to TRBJ2-2; no clear D gene. This CDR3 spans 12 amino acids. The germline V and J ends were trimmed by 5 bases and 6 bases, with 7 bases remaining between them. Looked up from germline, CDR1 is SGHAT and CDR2 is FQNNGV.

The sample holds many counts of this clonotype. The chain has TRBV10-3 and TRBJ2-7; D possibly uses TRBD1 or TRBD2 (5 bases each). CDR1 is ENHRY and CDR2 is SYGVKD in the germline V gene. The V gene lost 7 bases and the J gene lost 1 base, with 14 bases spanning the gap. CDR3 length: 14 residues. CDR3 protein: CAITGPGLSYEQYF. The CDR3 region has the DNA TGTGCCATCACAGGGCCGGGGTTGTCCTACGAGCAGTACTTC.

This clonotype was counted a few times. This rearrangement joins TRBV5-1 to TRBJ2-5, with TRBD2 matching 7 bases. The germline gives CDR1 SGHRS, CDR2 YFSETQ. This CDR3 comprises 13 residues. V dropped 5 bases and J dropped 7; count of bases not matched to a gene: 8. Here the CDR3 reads CASRPGEGWTQYF. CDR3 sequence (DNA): TGCGCCAGCAGACCGGGGGAGGGGTGGACCCAGTACTTC. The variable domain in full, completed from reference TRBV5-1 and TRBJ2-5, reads KAGVTQTPRYLIKTRGQQVTLSCSPISGHRSVSWYQQTPGQGLQFLFEYFSETQRNKGNFPGRFSGRQFSNSRSEMNVSTLELGDSALYLCASRPGEGWTQYFGPGTRLLVL.

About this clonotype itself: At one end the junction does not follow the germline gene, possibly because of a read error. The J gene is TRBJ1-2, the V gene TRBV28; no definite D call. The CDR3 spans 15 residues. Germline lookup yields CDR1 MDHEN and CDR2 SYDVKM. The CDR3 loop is CASSYGIGISYGYAF. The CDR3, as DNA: TGTGCCAGCAGTTATGGGATAGGGATCAGCTATGGCTACGCCTTC.

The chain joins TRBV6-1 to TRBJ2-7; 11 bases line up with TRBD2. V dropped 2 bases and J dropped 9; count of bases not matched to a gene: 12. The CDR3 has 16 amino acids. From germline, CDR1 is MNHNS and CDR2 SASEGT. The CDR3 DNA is TGTGCCAGCAGTGAACTTTTAGCGGGAGGGCCTCGGGTGCAGTACTTC. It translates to CASSELLAGGPRVQYF.

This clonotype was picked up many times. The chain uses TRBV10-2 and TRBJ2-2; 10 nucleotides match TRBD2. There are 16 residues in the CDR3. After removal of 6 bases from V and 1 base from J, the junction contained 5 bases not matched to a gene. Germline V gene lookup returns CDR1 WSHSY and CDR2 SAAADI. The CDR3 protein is CASRYSGRKNTGELFF. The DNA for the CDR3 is TGCGCCAGCAGATATAGCGGGAGGAAGAACACCGGGGAGCTGTTTTTT.

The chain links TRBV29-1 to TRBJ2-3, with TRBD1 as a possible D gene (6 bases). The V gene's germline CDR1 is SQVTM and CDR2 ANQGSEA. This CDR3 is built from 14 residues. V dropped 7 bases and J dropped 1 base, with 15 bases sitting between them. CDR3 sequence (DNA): TGCAGCGCAGATACAGGGAAAGGCACAGATACGCAGTATTTT. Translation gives CSADTGKGTDTQYF.

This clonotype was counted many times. CDR3 amino acids: CASSFISGANVLTF. In DNA form, the CDR3 reads TGTGCCAGCAGCTTTATCTCTGGGGCCAACGTCCTGACTTTC. The chain uses TRBV11-2 and TRBJ2-6; D not certain. The V end lost 3 bases, the J end lost 0 bases, and 3 bases lay between the germline ends. Germline CDR1 reads SGHAT; CDR2 reads FQNNGV. This CDR3 is built from 14 residues.

The DNA for the CDR3 is TGCAGTGCTAGAGCTTCTGGACAGGGGATCACCTACAATGAGCAGTTCTTC. Translation gives CSARASGQGITYNEQFF. The rearrangement links TRBV20-1 to TRBJ2-1; 9 bases map to TRBD1. With 1 base clipped from V and 2 bases from J, the junction kept 9 bases outside the gene matches. In germline, CDR1 is DFQATT, CDR2 SNEGSKA (reference sequence). The CDR3 runs to 17 residues.

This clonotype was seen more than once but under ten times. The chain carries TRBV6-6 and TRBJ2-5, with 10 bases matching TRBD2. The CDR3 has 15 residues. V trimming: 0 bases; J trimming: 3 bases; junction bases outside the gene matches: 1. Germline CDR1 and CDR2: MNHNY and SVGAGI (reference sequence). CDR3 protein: CASSYSGLAEETQYF. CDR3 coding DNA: TGTGCCAGCAGTTACTCCGGACTAGCGGAAGAGACCCAGTACTTC.

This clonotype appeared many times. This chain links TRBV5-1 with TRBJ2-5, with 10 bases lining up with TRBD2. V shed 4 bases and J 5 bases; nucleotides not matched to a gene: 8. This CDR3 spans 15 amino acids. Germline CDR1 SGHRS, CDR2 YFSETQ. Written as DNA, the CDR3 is TGCGCCAGCAGCCTGCTAGCGGGAGATGTCGAGACCCAGTACTTC. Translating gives CASSLLAGDVETQYF.

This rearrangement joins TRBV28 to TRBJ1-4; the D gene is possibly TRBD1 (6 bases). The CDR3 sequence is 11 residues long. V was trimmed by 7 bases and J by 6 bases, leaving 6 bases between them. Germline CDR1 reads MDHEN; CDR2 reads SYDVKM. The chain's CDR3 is CASKGDEKLFF. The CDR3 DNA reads TGTGCCAGCAAGGGGGATGAAAAACTGTTTTTT.

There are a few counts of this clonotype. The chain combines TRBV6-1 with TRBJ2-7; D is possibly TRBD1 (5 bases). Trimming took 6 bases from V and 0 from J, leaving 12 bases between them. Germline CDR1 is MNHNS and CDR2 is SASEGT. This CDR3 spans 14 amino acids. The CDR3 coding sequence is TGTGCCAGCAGGACCGACAGAGTCTCCTACGAGCAGTACTTC. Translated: CASRTDRVSYEQYF.

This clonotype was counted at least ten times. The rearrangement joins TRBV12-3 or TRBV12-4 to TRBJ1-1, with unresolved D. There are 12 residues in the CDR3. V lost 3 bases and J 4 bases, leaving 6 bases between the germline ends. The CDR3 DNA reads TGTGCCAGCAGTTTCGAGGTCACTGAAGCTTTCTTT. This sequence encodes CASSFEVTEAFF.

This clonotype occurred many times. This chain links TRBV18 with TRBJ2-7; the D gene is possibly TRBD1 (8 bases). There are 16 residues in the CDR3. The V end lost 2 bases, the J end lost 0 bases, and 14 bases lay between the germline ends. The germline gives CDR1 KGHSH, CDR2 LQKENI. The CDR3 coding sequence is TGTGCCAGCTCACCAGGACAGGGAGGGGACTCCTACGAGCAGTACTTC. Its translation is CASSPGQGGDSYEQYF.

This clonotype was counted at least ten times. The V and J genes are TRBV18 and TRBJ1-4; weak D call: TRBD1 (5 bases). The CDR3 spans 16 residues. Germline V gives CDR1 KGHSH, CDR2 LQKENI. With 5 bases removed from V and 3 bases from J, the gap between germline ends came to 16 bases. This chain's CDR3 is CASSSPYDSPNEKLFF. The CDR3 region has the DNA TGTGCCAGCTCATCGCCTTATGACAGCCCTAATGAAAAACTGTTTTTT.

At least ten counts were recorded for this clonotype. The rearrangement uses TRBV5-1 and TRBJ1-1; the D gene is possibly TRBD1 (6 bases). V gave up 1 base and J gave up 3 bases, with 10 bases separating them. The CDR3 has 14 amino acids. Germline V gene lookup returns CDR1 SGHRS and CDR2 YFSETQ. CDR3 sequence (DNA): TGCGCCAGCAGCTTGAACTCAGGGGACACTGAAGCTTTCTTT. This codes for CASSLNSGDTEAFF. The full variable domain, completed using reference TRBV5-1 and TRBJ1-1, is KAGVTQTPRYLIKTRGQQVTLSCSPISGHRSVSWYQQTPGQGLQFLFEYFSETQRNKGNFPGRFSGRQFSNSRSEMNVSTLELGDSALYLCASSLNSGDTEAFFGQGTRLTVV.

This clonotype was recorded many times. DNA for the CDR3: TGTGCCAGCAGCGTAGCGAGCTCTGGAAACACCATATATTTT. As protein: CASSVASSGNTIYF. The chain combines TRBV9 with TRBJ1-3; no clear D gene. CDR1 and CDR2 from the germline V gene are SGDLS and YYNGEE. The CDR3 totals 14 residues. V lost 0 bases and J 0 bases, leaving 4 bases between the germline ends.

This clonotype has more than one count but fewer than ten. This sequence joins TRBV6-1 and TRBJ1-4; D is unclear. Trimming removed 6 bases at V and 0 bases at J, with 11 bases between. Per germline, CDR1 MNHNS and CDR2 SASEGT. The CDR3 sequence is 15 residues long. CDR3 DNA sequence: TGTGCCAGCAGCCAAAATATAGCAACTAATGAAAAACTGTTTTTT. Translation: CASSQNIATNEKLFF.

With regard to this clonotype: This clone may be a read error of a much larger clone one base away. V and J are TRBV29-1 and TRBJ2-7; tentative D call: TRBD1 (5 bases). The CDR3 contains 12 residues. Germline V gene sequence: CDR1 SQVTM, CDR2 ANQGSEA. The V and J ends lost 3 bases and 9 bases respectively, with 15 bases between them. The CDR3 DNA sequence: TGCAGCGTTGACAGGGCCCCCCGGGTGCAGTACTTC. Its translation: CSVDRAPRVQYF.

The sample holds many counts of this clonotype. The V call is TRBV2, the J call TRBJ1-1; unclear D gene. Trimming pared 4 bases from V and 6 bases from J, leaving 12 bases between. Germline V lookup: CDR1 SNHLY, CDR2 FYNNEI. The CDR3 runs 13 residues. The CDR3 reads CASSGGGVSEAFF. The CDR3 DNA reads TGTGCCAGCAGTGGAGGTGGGGTCTCTGAAGCTTTCTTT.